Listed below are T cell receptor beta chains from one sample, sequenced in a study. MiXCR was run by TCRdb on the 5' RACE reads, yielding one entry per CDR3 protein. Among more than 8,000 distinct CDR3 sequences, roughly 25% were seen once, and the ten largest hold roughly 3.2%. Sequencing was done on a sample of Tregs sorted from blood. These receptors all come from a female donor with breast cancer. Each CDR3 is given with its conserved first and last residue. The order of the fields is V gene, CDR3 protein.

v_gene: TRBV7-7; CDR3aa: CASSPISGLVYNEQFF
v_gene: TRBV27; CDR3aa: CASSSLSGANVLTF
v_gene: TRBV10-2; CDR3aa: CASSERPRDKGGSWNSPLHF
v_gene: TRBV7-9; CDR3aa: CASSSTRDLHNEQFF
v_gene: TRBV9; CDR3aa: CASSARQGTTEASF
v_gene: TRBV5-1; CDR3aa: CASSLAGGEYNEQFF
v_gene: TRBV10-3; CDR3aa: CAISGGGVGNTIYF
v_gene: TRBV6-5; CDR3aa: CASSYTRRLEAFF
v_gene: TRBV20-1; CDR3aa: CSASAYLRDTEAFF
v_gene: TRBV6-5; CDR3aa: CASSSPPGQGQDEQFF
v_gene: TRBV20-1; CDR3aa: CSASGRGSYNEQFF
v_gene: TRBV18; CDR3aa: CASSPTTTTYNEQFF
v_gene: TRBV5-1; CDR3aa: CASSLRLAGVNEQFF
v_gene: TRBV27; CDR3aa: CASSFGGNAQPQHF
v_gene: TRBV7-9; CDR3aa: CASSLMGMGTGELFF
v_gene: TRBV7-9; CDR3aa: CASGRLARYNEQFF
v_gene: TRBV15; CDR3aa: CATSRVFGGIFGQPQHF
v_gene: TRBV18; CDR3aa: CASSKGLQGGSYEQYF
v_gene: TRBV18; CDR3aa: CASSPKSVGNNQPQHF
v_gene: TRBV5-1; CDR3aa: CASSLAGATYGYTF
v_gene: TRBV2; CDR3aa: CASRGQATGELFF
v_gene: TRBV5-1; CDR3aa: CASSSGGPTEAFF
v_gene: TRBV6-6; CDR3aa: CASTEESTGFGYQQYF
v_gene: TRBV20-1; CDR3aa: CSATRTAKETQYF
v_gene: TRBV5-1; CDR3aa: CVSRGASYNEQFF
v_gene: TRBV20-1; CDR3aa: CSARANRGSSPQHF
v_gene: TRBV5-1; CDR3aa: CASSLQGISYEQYF
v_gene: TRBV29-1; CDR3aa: CSVEGTVNMNTEAFF